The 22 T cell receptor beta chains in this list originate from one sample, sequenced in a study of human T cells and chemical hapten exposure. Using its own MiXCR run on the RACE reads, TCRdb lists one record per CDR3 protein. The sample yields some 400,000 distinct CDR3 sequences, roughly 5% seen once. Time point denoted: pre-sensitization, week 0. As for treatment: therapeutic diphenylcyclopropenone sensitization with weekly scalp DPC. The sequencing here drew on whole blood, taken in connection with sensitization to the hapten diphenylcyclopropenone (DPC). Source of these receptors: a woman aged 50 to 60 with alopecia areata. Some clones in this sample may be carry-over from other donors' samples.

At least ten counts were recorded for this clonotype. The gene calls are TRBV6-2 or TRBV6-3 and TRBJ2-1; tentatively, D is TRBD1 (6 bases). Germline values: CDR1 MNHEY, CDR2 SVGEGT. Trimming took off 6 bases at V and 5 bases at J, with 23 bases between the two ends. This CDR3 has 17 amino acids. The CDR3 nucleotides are TGTGCCAGCAGGCCCGCTGCTGGGGGCAATGTCCACAATGAGCAGTTCTTC. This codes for CASRPAAGGNVHNEQFF.

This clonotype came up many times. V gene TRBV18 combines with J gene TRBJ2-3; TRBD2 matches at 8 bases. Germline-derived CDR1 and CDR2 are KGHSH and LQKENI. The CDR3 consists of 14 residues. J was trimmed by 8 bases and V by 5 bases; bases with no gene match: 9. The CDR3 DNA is TGTGCCAGCTCAACGGGGGGGCCAGGCCCTACGCAGTATTTT. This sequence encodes CASSTGGPGPTQYF.

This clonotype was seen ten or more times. Here the CDR3 DNA reads TGTGCCAGCAGTTTGACTAGCGGGATACCCTACAATGAGCAGTTCTTC. It translates to CASSLTSGIPYNEQFF. The chain links TRBV6-1 to TRBJ2-1; the match to TRBD2 covers 11 bases. With 5 bases clipped from V and 2 bases from J, the junction kept 5 bases outside the gene matches. In germline, CDR1 is MNHNS, CDR2 SASEGT. The CDR3 sequence is 16 residues long.

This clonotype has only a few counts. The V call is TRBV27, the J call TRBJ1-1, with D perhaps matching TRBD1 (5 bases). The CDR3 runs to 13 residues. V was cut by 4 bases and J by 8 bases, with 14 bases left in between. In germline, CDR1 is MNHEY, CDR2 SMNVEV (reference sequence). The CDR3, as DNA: TGTGCCAGCAGTTCCTACCCGGGGCAAGAAGCTTTCTTT. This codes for CASSSYPGQEAFF.

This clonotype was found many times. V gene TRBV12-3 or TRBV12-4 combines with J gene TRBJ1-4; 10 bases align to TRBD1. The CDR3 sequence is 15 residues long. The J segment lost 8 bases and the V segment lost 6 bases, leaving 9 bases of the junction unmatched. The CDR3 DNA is TGTGCCAGCAGAACGGGACAGGGGTTTCAGGAAAAACTGTTTTTT. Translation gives CASRTGQGFQEKLFF.

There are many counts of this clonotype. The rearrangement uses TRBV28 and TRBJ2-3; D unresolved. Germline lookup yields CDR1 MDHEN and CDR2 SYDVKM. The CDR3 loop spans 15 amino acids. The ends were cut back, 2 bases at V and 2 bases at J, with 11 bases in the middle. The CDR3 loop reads CASSLGATFTDTQYF. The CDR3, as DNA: TGTGCCAGCAGTTTAGGAGCGACCTTCACAGATACGCAGTATTTT.

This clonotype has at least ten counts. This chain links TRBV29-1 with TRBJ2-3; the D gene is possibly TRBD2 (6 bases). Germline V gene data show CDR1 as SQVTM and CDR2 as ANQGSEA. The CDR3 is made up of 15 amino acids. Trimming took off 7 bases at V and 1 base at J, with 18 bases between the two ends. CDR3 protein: CSAEFREEGTDTQYF. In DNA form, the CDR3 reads TGCAGCGCGGAGTTCAGGGAGGAGGGCACAGATACGCAGTATTTT.

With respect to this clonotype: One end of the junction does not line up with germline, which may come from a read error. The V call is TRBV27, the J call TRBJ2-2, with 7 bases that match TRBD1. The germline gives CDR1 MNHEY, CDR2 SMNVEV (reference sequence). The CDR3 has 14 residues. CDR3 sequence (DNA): TGTGACAGCAGTCCACGGACAGGCCCCGGGGAGCTGTTTTTT. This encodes CDSSPRTGPGELFF.

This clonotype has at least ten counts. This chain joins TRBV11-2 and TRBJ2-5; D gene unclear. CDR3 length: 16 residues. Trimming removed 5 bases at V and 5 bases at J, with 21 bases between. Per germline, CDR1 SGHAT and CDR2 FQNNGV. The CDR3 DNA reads TGTGCCAGCAGCAAAAGTCACGCATCGTCTGAGGAGACCCAGTACTTC. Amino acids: CASSKSHASSEETQYF.

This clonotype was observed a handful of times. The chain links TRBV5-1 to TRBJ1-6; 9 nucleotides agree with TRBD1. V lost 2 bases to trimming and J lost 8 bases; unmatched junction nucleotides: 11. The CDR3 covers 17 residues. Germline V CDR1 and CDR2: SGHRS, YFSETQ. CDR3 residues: CASSFQQGAGQDSPLHF. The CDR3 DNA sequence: TGCGCCAGCAGCTTCCAACAGGGGGCTGGTCAGGATTCACCCCTCCACTTT.

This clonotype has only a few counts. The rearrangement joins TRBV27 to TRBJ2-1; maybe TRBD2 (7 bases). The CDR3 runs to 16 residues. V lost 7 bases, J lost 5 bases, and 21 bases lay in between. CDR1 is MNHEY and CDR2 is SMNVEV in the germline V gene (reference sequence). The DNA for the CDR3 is TGTGCCAGCATACCTTGGGGAGGGGGTATCAACAATGAGCAGTTCTTC. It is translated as CASIPWGGGINNEQFF.

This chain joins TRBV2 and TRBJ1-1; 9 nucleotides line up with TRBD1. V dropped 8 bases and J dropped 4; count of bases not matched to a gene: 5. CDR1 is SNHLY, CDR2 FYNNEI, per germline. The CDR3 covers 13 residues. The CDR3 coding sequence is TGTGCCAGCCTTGACAGGGGGGCCACTGAAGCTTTCTTT. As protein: CASLDRGATEAFF.

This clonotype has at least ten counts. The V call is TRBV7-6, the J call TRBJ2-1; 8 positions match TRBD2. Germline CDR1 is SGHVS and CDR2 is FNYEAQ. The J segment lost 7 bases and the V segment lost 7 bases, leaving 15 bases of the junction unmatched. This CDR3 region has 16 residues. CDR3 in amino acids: CASTDRPGGTLNEQFF. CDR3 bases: TGTGCCAGCACCGACCGCCCGGGAGGGACCCTAAATGAGCAGTTCTTC.

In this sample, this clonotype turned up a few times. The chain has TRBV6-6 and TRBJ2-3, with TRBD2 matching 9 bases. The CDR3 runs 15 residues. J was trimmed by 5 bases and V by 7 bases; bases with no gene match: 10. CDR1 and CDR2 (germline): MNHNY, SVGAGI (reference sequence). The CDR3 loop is CASTGGGAWGDTQYF. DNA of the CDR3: TGTGCCAGCACTGGCGGGGGGGCCTGGGGAGATACGCAGTATTTT.

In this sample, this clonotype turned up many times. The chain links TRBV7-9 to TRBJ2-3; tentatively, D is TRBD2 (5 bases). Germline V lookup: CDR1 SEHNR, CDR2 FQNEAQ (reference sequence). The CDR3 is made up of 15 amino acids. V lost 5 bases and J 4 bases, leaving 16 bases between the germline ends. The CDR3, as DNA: TGTGCCAGCAGCCAACAGATGTCCGGGGCAGATACGCAGTATTTT. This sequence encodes CASSQQMSGADTQYF.

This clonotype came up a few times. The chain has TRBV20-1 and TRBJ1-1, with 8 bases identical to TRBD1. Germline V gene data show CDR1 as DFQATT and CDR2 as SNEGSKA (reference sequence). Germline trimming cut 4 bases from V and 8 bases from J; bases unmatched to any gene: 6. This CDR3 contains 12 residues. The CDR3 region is CSATQTGAEAFF. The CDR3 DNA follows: TGCAGTGCTACCCAGACAGGGGCCGAAGCTTTCTTT.

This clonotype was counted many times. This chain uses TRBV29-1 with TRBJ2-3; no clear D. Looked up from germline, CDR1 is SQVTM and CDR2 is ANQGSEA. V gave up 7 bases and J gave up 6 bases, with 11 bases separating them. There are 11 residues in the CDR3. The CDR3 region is CSGSASDTQYF. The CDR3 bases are TGCAGCGGGAGCGCTTCCGATACGCAGTATTTT.

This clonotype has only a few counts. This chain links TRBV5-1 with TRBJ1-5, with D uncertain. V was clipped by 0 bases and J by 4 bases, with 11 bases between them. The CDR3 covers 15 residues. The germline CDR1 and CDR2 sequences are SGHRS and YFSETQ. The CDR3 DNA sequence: TGCGCCAGCAGCTTGGGCGGTATGGCGAATCAGCCCCAGCATTTT. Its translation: CASSLGGMANQPQHF.

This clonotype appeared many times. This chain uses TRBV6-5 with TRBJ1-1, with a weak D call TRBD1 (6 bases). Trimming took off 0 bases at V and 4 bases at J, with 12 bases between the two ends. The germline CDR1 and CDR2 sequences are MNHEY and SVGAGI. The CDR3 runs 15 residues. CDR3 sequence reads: CASSYSRRGGTEAFF. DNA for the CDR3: TGTGCCAGCAGTTACTCCCGCAGGGGCGGCACTGAAGCTTTCTTT.

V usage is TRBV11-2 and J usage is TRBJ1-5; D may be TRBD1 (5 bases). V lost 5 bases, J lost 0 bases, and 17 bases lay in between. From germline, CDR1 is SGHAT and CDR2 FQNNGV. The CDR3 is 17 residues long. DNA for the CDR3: TGTGCCAGCAGCCCCCGGGGCCAAGGCTCTAGCAATCAGCCCCAGCATTTT. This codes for CASSPRGQGSSNQPQHF.

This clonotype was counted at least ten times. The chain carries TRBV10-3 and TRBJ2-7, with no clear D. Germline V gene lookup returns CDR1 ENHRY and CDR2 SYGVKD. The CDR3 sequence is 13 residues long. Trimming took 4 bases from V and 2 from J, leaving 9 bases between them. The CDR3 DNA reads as TGTGCCATCAGTGGATTGGACGCCTACGAGCAGTACTTC. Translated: CAISGLDAYEQYF.

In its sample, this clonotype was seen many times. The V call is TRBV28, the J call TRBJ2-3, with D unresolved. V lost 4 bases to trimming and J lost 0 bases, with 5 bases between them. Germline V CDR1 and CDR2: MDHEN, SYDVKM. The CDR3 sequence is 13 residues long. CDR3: CASSWVSTDTQYF. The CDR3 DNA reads TGTGCCAGCAGTTGGGTTAGCACAGATACGCAGTATTTT.